This passage covers 32 T cell receptor beta chains from one sample sequenced in a study of T cell changes during pregnancy in multiple sclerosis. Sequencing was performed with immunoSEQ multiplex PCR; in TCRdb, only in-frame clones are kept and a portion is missing. The sample contains tens of thousands of clones, approximately 90% of which appear only once. The material was CD8+ T cells from peripheral blood mononuclear cells, obtained in the second trimester of pregnancy. The receptors originated from a female donor with multiple sclerosis, enrolled in a pregnancy study.

The chain joins TRBV7-6 to TRBJ2-7, with TRBD1 matching 8 bases. The germline gives CDR1 SGHVS, CDR2 FNYEAQ. J gave up 5 bases and V 5 bases, and 14 bases lay outside the gene matches. This CDR3 has 16 amino acids. Here the CDR3 DNA reads TGTGCCAGCAGCCTACTAACCGGGACAGGTCGTCACGAGCAGTACTTC. Protein product: CASSLLTGTGRHEQYF.

With regard to this clone: One end of the junction fails to match germline, which may point to a read error. The chain's CDR3 is CASSLGQGSLF. CDR3 bases: TGTGCCAGCAGCTTGGGGCAGGGCTCCCTCTTT. This rearrangement joins TRBV5-8 to TRBJ1-4; D is possibly TRBD1 (5 bases). CDR1 SGHTS and CDR2 YDEGEE come from the germline V gene. The CDR3 sequence is 11 residues long.

The chain joins TRBV11-2 to TRBJ1-3, with D possibly TRBD1 on 5 matching bases. CDR3 size: 15 residues. The germline gives CDR1 SGHAT, CDR2 FQNNGV. V gave up 2 bases and J gave up 1 base, with 9 bases separating them. The CDR3 reads CASSLPRGSGNTIYF. Here the CDR3 DNA reads TGTGCCAGCAGCTTACCCCGGGGGTCTGGAAACACCATATATTTT. Full variable domain (outside the CDR3, taken from reference TRBV11-2 and TRBJ1-3): EAGVAQSPRYKIIEKRQSVAFWCNPISGHATLYWYQQILGQGPKLLIQFQNNGVVDDSQLPKDRFSAERLKGVDSTLKIQPAKLEDSAVYLCASSLPRGSGNTIYFGEGSWLTVV.

The chain uses TRBV19 and TRBJ1-2; D is unresolved. CDR1 is LNHDA and CDR2 is SQIVND in the germline V gene (reference sequence). This CDR3 is 14 amino acids long. The V and J ends lost 3 bases and 4 bases respectively, with 12 bases between them. CDR3 protein: CASSIYGEGYGYTF. The CDR3 DNA reads TGTGCCAGTAGTATTTACGGAGAGGGCTATGGCTACACCTTC.

V and J are TRBV14 and TRBJ2-7; TRBD2 might be the D (5 bases). The CDR3 sequence is 12 residues long. Germline V CDR1 and CDR2: SGHDN, FVKESK. V was clipped by 1 base and J by 7 bases, with 8 bases between them. This CDR3 reads CASSQGGAEQYF. The CDR3 nucleotides are TGTGCCAGCAGCCAAGGGGGAGCAGAGCAGTACTTC.

In its sample, this clone is medium-sized. This sequence joins TRBV6-4 and TRBJ2-3; D possibly corresponds to TRBD1 (6 bases). The CDR3 consists of 14 residues. Germline V gene data show CDR1 as MRHNA and CDR2 as SNTAGT. The V and J ends lost 2 bases and 3 bases respectively, with 9 bases between them. The CDR3 sequence: CASSDMGATDTQYF. CDR3 bases: TGTGCCAGCAGTGACATGGGGGCAACAGATACGCAGTATTTT.

The chain joins TRBV6-1 to TRBJ2-3; TRBD2 matches at 11 bases. The CDR3 totals 16 residues. With V trimmed by 4 bases and J by 5 bases, 8 bases remained unmatched. The germline gives CDR1 MNHNS, CDR2 SASEGT. The CDR3 DNA sequence: TGTGCCAGCAGTGGACTACTAGCGGGAGTTAGAGATACGCAGTATTTT. Protein product: CASSGLLAGVRDTQYF.

This rearrangement joins TRBV30 to TRBJ2-1; 7 bases agree with TRBD2. Trimming cost V 4 bases and J 2 bases; bases outside gene matches: 8. The CDR3 spans 15 residues. Germline V CDR1 and CDR2: GTSNPN, SVGIG (reference sequence). CDR3 region: CAWIIASGAYNEQFF. The DNA for the CDR3 is TGTGCCTGGATAATCGCTAGCGGCGCCTACAATGAGCAGTTCTTC.

The rearrangement joins TRBV6-6 to TRBJ2-1; 7 nucleotides match TRBD1. Trimming took 5 bases from V and 2 from J; bases not matched to a gene: 3. Germline lookup yields CDR1 MNHNY and CDR2 SVGAGI (reference sequence). CDR3 length: 14 residues. Written as DNA, the CDR3 is TGTGCCAGCAGTATGACAGGGACCTACAATGAGCAGTTCTTC. Encoded protein: CASSMTGTYNEQFF.

The genes are TRBV6-1 and TRBJ2-3; TRBD2 agrees at 12 bases. This CDR3 spans 14 amino acids. J lost 4 bases, V lost 7 bases, and 3 bases had no gene match. In germline, CDR1 is MNHNS, CDR2 SASEGT. The CDR3 nucleotides read TGTGCCAGCAATGGACTAGCGGGGCCAGATACGCAGTATTTT. It codes for CASNGLAGPDTQYF.

This clone was recorded only once. The chain carries TRBV30 and TRBJ2-3; no definite D call. In germline, CDR1 is GTSNPN, CDR2 SVGIG (reference sequence). Deletions cut 0 bases from V and 0 bases from J, with 7 bases between. CDR3 size: 14 residues. The CDR3: CAWSVQSSTDTQYF. In DNA form, the CDR3 reads TGTGCCTGGAGTGTACAGTCTAGCACAGATACGCAGTATTTT.

The chain has TRBV19 and TRBJ1-1, with D possibly matching TRBD1 (5 bases). Trimming removed 2 bases from V and 4 bases from J, with 8 bases in between. The CDR3 is made up of 13 amino acids. In germline, CDR1 is LNHDA, CDR2 SQIVND (reference sequence). The CDR3 DNA follows: TGTGCCAGTAGTATATGGCAGGGCACTGAAGCTTTCTTT. Translating it yields CASSIWQGTEAFF.

The V call is TRBV13, the J call TRBJ2-7; 12 bases match TRBD2. The V gene end was trimmed by 0 bases and the J gene end by 5 bases; junction bases not matched to a gene: 11. CDR3 length equals 18 residues. CDR1 is PRHDT and CDR2 is FYEKMQ in the germline V gene (reference sequence). CDR3 nucleotides: TGTGCCAGCAGCTTAGGCCTAAGGCTAGCGGGAGGGTCGAACGAGCAGTACTTC. Its protein product is CASSLGLRLAGGSNEQYF.

This rearrangement joins TRBV7-6 to TRBJ1-2; D not certain. Germline V CDR1 and CDR2: SGHVS, FNYEAQ. The V end was cut by 5 bases, the J end by 2 bases, with 15 bases between. The CDR3 spans 15 residues. CDR3 in amino acids: CASSPTASVNYGYTF. Written as DNA, the CDR3 is TGTGCCAGCAGCCCGACCGCGAGCGTAAACTATGGCTACACCTTC.

The genes are TRBV5-5 and TRBJ2-1; 8 bases are a match to TRBD1. CDR1 is SGHKS, CDR2 YYEKEE, per germline (reference sequence). The CDR3 sequence is 14 residues long. V dropped 10 bases and J dropped 5; count of bases not matched to a gene: 11. For the CDR3, the DNA is TGTGCCGAATCACAAGGGGACAGGAACAATGAGCAGTTCTTC. Its protein product is CAESQGDRNNEQFF. Drawing the rest from reference TRBV5-5 and TRBJ2-1, the complete variable domain is DAGVTQSPTHLIKTRGQQVTLRCSPISGHKSVSWYQQVLGQGPQFIFQYYEKEERGRGNFPDRFSARQFPNYSSELNVNALLLGDSALYLCAESQGDRNNEQFFGPGTRLTVL.

J is TRBJ2-3 and V is TRBV25-1, with TRBD2 matching over 7 bases. Germline trimming cut 3 bases from V and 0 bases from J; bases unmatched to any gene: 6. The CDR3 is 16 residues long. Germline-derived CDR1 and CDR2 are MGHDK and SYGVNS. The CDR3 spells CASSDLLAASTDTQYF. CDR3 DNA sequence: TGTGCCAGCAGTGATCTCCTAGCGGCTAGCACAGATACGCAGTATTTT. The entire variable domain, with the rest obtained from reference TRBV25-1 and TRBJ2-3, is as follows: EADIYQTPRYLVIGTGKKITLECSQTMGHDKMYWYQQDPGMELHLIHYSYGVNSTEKGDLSSESTVSRIRTEHFPLTLESARPSHTSQYLCASSDLLAASTDTQYFGPGTRLTVL.

This clone has only one observation. A junction end diverges from the germline sequence, so it may reflect a read error. The rearrangement uses TRBV27 and TRBJ1-1, with D possibly TRBD1 on 5 matching bases. Germline V gene data show CDR1 as MNHEY and CDR2 as SMNVEV (reference sequence). There are 13 residues in the CDR3. CDR3 sequence: CASGFLGGTEAFF. CDR3 nucleotide sequence: TGTGCCAGCGGTTTTCTGGGGGGCACTGAAGCTTTCTTT.

This clone was counted only a few times. The gene calls are TRBV10-1 and TRBJ2-3, with 11 bases that match TRBD2. Germline-derived CDR1 and CDR2 are WNHNN and SYGVQD (reference sequence). With 5 bases clipped from V and 0 bases from J, the junction kept 19 bases outside the gene matches. The CDR3 is made up of 21 amino acids. The CDR3 reads CASSPTYGLAGVEASTDTQYF. The CDR3 bases are TGCGCCAGCAGTCCAACCTATGGACTAGCGGGTGTCGAAGCTAGCACAGATACGCAGTATTTT.

This chain joins TRBV28 and TRBJ1-2; no definite D call. CDR1 and CDR2 from the germline V gene are MDHEN and SYDVKM. The germline V and J ends were trimmed by 3 bases and 7 bases, with 12 bases remaining between them. The CDR3 covers 13 residues. As DNA, the CDR3 is TGTGCCAGCAGTTTTCTAGGATATCGTGGCTACACCTTC. Its translation: CASSFLGYRGYTF.

The genes are TRBV27 and TRBJ2-1; 8 nucleotides match TRBD2. With 3 bases clipped from V and 12 bases from J, the junction kept 10 bases outside the gene matches. This CDR3 is built from 14 residues. Germline CDR1 MNHEY, CDR2 SMNVEV (reference sequence). Here the CDR3 DNA reads TGTGCCAGCAGTTTCTGGCGGGAGGATGATGGGCAGTTCTTC. The encoded protein is CASSFWREDDGQFF.

V gene TRBV15 combines with J gene TRBJ2-5; 12 bases are a match to TRBD2. The germline V gene has CDR1 LNHNV and CDR2 YYDKDF (reference sequence). Trimming cost V 4 bases and J 5 bases; bases outside gene matches: 8. CDR3 length: 16 amino acids. The CDR3 sequence is CATSNRLAGVLETQYF. CDR3 nucleotide sequence: TGTGCCACCAGCAACCGACTAGCGGGAGTTTTGGAGACCCAGTACTTC. Based on the CDR3 plus reference TRBV15 and TRBJ2-5, the full variable domain is DAMVIQNPRYQVTQFGKPVTLSCSQTLNHNVMYWYQQKSSQAPKLLFHYYDKDFNNEADTPDNFQSRRPNTSFCFLDIRSPGLGDTAMYLCATSNRLAGVLETQYFGPGTRLLVL.

The DNA of the CDR3 is TGCGCCAGCAGCGGTAGTGTGATTGAGCAGTTCTTC. Protein product: CASSGSVIEQFF. The V and J genes are TRBV10-2 and TRBJ2-1; D not resolved. V was shortened by 6 bases and J by 9 bases, with 12 bases between the two germline ends. The CDR3 consists of 12 residues. The germline gives CDR1 WSHSY, CDR2 SAAADI.

The sample holds a few counts of this clone. The gene calls are TRBV5-6 and TRBJ2-2, with 9 bases aligning to TRBD1. V lost 1 base to trimming and J lost 7 bases; unmatched junction nucleotides: 8. The CDR3 has 16 residues. Germline CDR1 SGHDT, CDR2 YYEEEE. In nucleotides, the CDR3 is TGTGCCAGCAGCTTGATCGGACAGGGGCGTAGCGGGGAGCTGTTTTTT. This codes for CASSLIGQGRSGELFF.

The chain is built from TRBV6-5 and TRBJ1-5; TRBD1 matches 7 bases. The length of the CDR3 is 15 residues. Germline V gene lookup returns CDR1 MNHEY and CDR2 SVGAGI. Losses at the gene ends were 6 bases for V and 0 bases for J; bases not matched to a gene: 5. The CDR3 loop is CASRGTVYSNQPQHF. The CDR3 DNA reads TGTGCCAGCAGGGGGACAGTTTATAGCAATCAGCCCCAGCATTTT.

J is TRBJ2-1 and V is TRBV4-1, with D maybe TRBD2 (5 bases). The V gene lost 4 bases and the J gene lost 2 bases, with 15 bases spanning the gap. The length of the CDR3 is 16 residues. Germline-derived CDR1 and CDR2 are MGHRA and YSYEKL. The CDR3 spells CASSLYSGIPYNEQFF. The CDR3, as DNA: TGCGCCAGCAGCCTATACAGCGGCATACCCTACAATGAGCAGTTCTTC.

This clone turned up a few times. This chain uses TRBV19 with TRBJ1-1; 7 nucleotides agree with TRBD1. CDR3 size: 16 residues. J gave up 0 bases and V 4 bases, and 8 bases lay outside the gene matches. Germline loops: CDR1 LNHDA, CDR2 SQIVND (reference sequence). In nucleotides, the CDR3 is TGTGCCAGTAGTACTCGGACAGGCGACATGAACACTGAAGCTTTCTTT. It codes for CASSTRTGDMNTEAFF.

The rearrangement links TRBV2 to TRBJ1-1, with 8 positions matching TRBD1. Germline loops: CDR1 SNHLY, CDR2 FYNNEI. The CDR3 length is 15 residues. Trimming removed 6 bases from V and 0 bases from J; junction bases left unmatched: 6. The CDR3 is CASRETGALNTEAFF. CDR3 bases: TGTGCCAGCAGGGAGACAGGGGCTTTGAACACTGAAGCTTTCTTT.

The gene calls are TRBV19 and TRBJ2-2, with D possibly being TRBD2 (6 bases). Looked up from germline, CDR1 is LNHDA and CDR2 is SQIVND (reference sequence). The CDR3 extends over 18 amino acids. The V end lost 2 bases, the J end lost 0 bases, and 16 bases lay between the germline ends. The CDR3 reads CASSILFRREPNTGELFF. CDR3 DNA: TGTGCCAGTAGTATATTATTCCGGAGGGAACCGAACACCGGGGAGCTGTTTTTT.

V usage is TRBV19 and J usage is TRBJ2-1; weak D call: TRBD2 (5 bases). This CDR3 is built from 14 residues. The V gene lost 9 bases and the J gene lost 8 bases, with 20 bases spanning the gap. Looked up from germline, CDR1 is LNHDA and CDR2 is SQIVND (reference sequence). The CDR3 DNA sequence: TGTGCCAGCTCCCCTAGCCCGGGTTTTTATGAGCAGTTCTTC. Encoded protein: CASSPSPGFYEQFF.

The chain employs TRBV5-1 and TRBJ2-3; D unclear. Germline V gene sequence: CDR1 SGHRS, CDR2 YFSETQ. Trimming shortened V by 3 bases and J by 0 bases, and 5 bases separated the two germline ends. The CDR3 is made up of 13 amino acids. CDR3 nucleotides: TGCGCCAGCAGCTCGGAGAGCACAGATACGCAGTATTTT. Translated: CASSSESTDTQYF.

The chain employs TRBV28 and TRBJ1-1; 10 positions agree with TRBD1. Germline V CDR1 and CDR2: MDHEN, SYDVKM. V gave up 6 bases and J gave up 3 bases; unmatched junction bases: 7. This CDR3 region has 15 residues. Here the CDR3 DNA reads TGTGCCAGCAGCAAAGACAGGGGGCAGGACACTGAAGCTTTCTTT. This gives the protein CASSKDRGQDTEAFF. Full variable domain (missing parts from reference TRBV28 and TRBJ1-1): DVKVTQSSRYLVKRTGEKVFLECVQDMDHENMFWYRQDPGLGLRLIYFSYDVKMKEKGDIPEGYSVSREKKERFSLILESASTNQTSMYLCASSKDRGQDTEAFFGQGTRLTVV.

The rearrangement joins TRBV4-1 to TRBJ1-5; 7 bases fit TRBD1. This CDR3 has 16 amino acids. The V segment lost 3 bases and the J segment 4 bases; nucleotides outside the gene matches: 9. Germline-derived CDR1 and CDR2 are MGHRA and YSYEKL. CDR3 DNA: TGCGCCAGCAGCCACCCTGGACAGGTGGATAATCAGCCCCAGCATTTT. It is translated as CASSHPGQVDNQPQHF.